This T cell receptor (beta chain) was recovered during a study of blood T cells in healthy people across ages. Study-level points and caveats: Age showed a roughly linear inverse relationship with TCR beta diversity per million T cells.

Each sample used at least 6 million PBMCs. Total RNA extracted from each sample amounted to at least 5.5 micrograms. Combining a sample-barcoded 5' primer with a J-beta primer mix, a second PCR ran for 7 to 11 cycles. TCRdb itself ran the 5' RACE reads through MiXCR, one entry per CDR3 protein. The table lists hundreds of thousands of distinct CDR3 sequences, about half of them singletons, with approximately 32% in the top ten. With regard to this clonotype: As yet, its antigen is unknown.

Sequencing input: blood. The clonotype originates from a woman aged 55-70 years in good health.

CDR3 DNA sequence: TGTGCCAGCAGCCCTGTCCAGGGTGCCCAGCCCCAGCATTTT. As protein: CASSPVQGAQPQHF. V and J are TRBV12-3 or TRBV12-4 and TRBJ1-5, with D maybe TRBD1 (5 bases). Between the trimmed V and J ends, which lost 6 bases and 7 bases, there was a span of 16 bases. This CDR3 region has 14 residues.